This T cell receptor beta chain is from a study of technical replicates of blood from a handful of donors. Germline V gives CDR1 LNHDA, CDR2 SQIVND (reference sequence). The V end lost 5 bases, the J end lost 3 bases, and 17 bases lay between the germline ends. There are 15 residues in the CDR3. The protocol was immunoSEQ multiplex PCR, while the TCRdb copy is restricted to in-frame clones and leaves out a portion. The table includes around 83,000 clones, 90% to 95% detected once. This sequence originates from a human donor in good health. Sequences were obtained from T cells isolated from PBMCs. This chain connects TRBV19 to TRBJ2-7; possibly TRBD2 for D (6 bases). The CDR3 DNA reads as TGTGCCAGTAGTTCTAGGTCGGGAGATTTCTACGAGCAGTACTTC. Translation gives CASSSRSGDFYEQYF.